This T cell receptor (beta chain) was identified in a study of shared clonotypes between healthy human individuals. Study results and caveats: Deeper or shallower sequencing was expected to change how clonotypes are shared among donors. Shared clonotypes: roughly 4.7% naive CD4, 3% to 3.5% naive CD8, over 2% memory CD4, 0.4% memory CD8.

On this clone itself: Its antigen is unidentified.

Germline loops: CDR1 MGHDK, CDR2 SYGVNS. J gave up 0 bases and V 6 bases, and 9 bases lay outside the gene matches. The CDR3 spans 17 residues. Deep level was the assay's run setting. The genomic DNA of each subset was split evenly across several immunoSEQ plates. Some clones are missing from TCRdb's copy, which holds only in-frame ones; the method was immunoSEQ multiplex PCR. There are under 150,000 clones in the sample; under 70% occur only once, and roughly 24% lies in the top ten. This chain links TRBV25-1 with TRBJ2-7; 12 bases match TRBD2. This TCR derives from a woman between 25 and 40 years old in good health. Specimen: memory CD8+ T cells sorted from blood. The subset: CD45RO+ cells pooled with CCR7-negative TemRA cells. This chain's CDR3 is CASRNRWGLAGSYEQYF. The CDR3 nucleotides read TGTGCCAGCAGGAACCGTTGGGGACTAGCGGGCTCCTACGAGCAGTACTTC.